This is a list of T cell receptor beta chains from one sample in a study of T cells after yellow fever vaccination. TCRdb processed the 5' RACE reads anew with MiXCR; each CDR3 protein has one entry. This sample has about 150,000 distinct CDR3 sequences, with 5% to 8% found just once. Sequenced material: CD4+ T cells sorted from PBMCs, taken 10 days after the yellow fever booster vaccination. These receptors came from a young man who received the YFV17D yellow fever vaccine. Both conserved end residues are part of each CDR3. D genes are given only for firm matches. The size entry is marked missing in some rows and otherwise reads once, few, many or a size class.

V,length,size,J,D,CDR3,DNA
TRBV20-1,11,many,TRBJ2-5,-,CSARDQQTQYF,TGCAGTGCTAGAGATCAGCAGACCCAGTACTTC
TRBV25-1,14,many,TRBJ2-1,-,CASRESGTYNEQFF,TGTGCCAGCAGGGAATCAGGGACCTACAATGAGCAGTTCTTC
TRBV25-1,15,few,TRBJ1-5,-,CASSEIGSGNQPQHF,TGTGCCAGCAGTGAGATCGGCAGTGGCAATCAGCCCCAGCATTTT
TRBV5-1,17,many,TRBJ2-6,TRBD2,CASSSGTSGSGANVLTF,TGCGCCAGCAGCTCCGGGACTAGCGGCTCTGGGGCCAACGTCCTGACTTTC
TRBV23-1,18,many,TRBJ2-3,TRBD2,CASSLGLAGAEITDTQYF,TGCGCCAGCAGCCTGGGACTAGCGGGGGCCGAAATCACAGATACGCAGTATTTT
TRBV25-1,15,many,TRBJ2-5,TRBD2,CASRAHPSGLWTQYF,TGTGCCAGCAGAGCTCATCCTAGCGGGCTTTGGACCCAGTACTTC
TRBV19,15,-,TRBJ2-5,TRBD2,CASSRRLAGSETQYF,TGTGCCAGTAGTCGTCGACTAGCGGGATCGGAGACCCAGTACTTC
TRBV20-1,16,many,TRBJ2-7,-,CSARKSTGLLRTEQYF,TGCAGTGCTAGAAAGTCGACGGGACTCCTACGTACCGAGCAGTACTTC
TRBV5-6,14,-,TRBJ2-7,-,CASSLVPGDYEQYF,TGTGCCAGCAGCTTGGTCCCGGGGGACTACGAGCAGTACTTC
TRBV7-2,15,-,TRBJ2-7,TRBD2,CASSLSGMGVYEQYF,TGTGCCAGCAGCTTAAGCGGGATGGGGGTTTACGAGCAGTACTTC
TRBV7-6,14,many,TRBJ2-2,-,CASSLGTGTGELFF,TGTGCCAGCAGCTTAGGCACAGGGACCGGGGAGCTGTTTTTT
TRBV10-1,15,many,TRBJ2-7,-,CASSDPRHGIYEQYF,TGCGCCAGCAGTGACCCTCGACACGGGATTTACGAGCAGTACTTC
TRBV7-2,13,many,TRBJ2-7,-,CASSLLAWNEQYF,TGTGCCAGCAGCTTACTTGCGTGGAACGAGCAGTACTTC
TRBV7-2,13,few,TRBJ1-1,-,CASSIQQGAEAFF,TGTGCCAGCAGCATCCAACAGGGAGCTGAAGCTTTCTTT
TRBV5-1,15,few,TRBJ2-1,TRBD2,CASTQGTSGLLEQFF,TGCGCCAGCACCCAAGGGACTAGCGGCCTCTTGGAGCAGTTCTTC
TRBV29-1,12,many,TRBJ1-2,-,CSVREGGYGYTF,TGCAGCGTGAGGGAGGGAGGGTATGGCTACACCTTC
TRBV20-1,14,few,TRBJ1-5,-,CSAKTGNFNQPQHF,TGCAGTGCTAAGACCGGGAACTTCAATCAGCCCCAGCATTTT
TRBV12-3/TRBV12-4,15,many,TRBJ1-5,-,CASSYLLDSNQPQHF,TGTGCCAGCAGTTATCTTTTGGATAGCAATCAGCCCCAGCATTTT
TRBV19,15,-,TRBJ2-1,TRBD2,CASSIPGLGRNEQFF,TGTGCCAGTAGTATACCGGGACTAGGAAGGAATGAGCAGTTCTTC
TRBV25-1,15,many,TRBJ2-5,-,CASSEPGLRLGTQYF,TGTGCCAGCAGCGAACCGGGACTCCGGCTGGGGACCCAGTACTTC
TRBV11-2,14,few,TRBJ1-1,-,CASSFSAGGSEAFF,TGTGCCAGCAGCTTCTCGGCCGGTGGATCTGAAGCTTTCTTT
TRBV7-2,14,-,TRBJ2-7,-,CASSRRQNGYEQYF,TGTGCCAGCAGCCGAAGACAGAACGGCTACGAGCAGTACTTC
TRBV5-1,15,many,TRBJ2-7,TRBD1,CASSPAGQGPYEQYF,TGCGCCAGCAGCCCGGCCGGACAGGGACCCTACGAGCAGTACTTC
TRBV6-5,11,many,TRBJ2-1,-,CASSYSGLAFF,TGTGCCAGCAGTTATAGTGGTTTAGCGTTCTTC
TRBV20-1,14,many,TRBJ1-2,TRBD1,CSAKRSQGAGGYTF,TGCAGTGCTAAACGCTCACAGGGGGCAGGTGGCTACACCTTC
TRBV7-2,14,many,TRBJ1-1,-,CASSLVLGGTEAFF,TGTGCCAGCAGCTTAGTCCTCGGAGGCACTGAAGCTTTCTTT
TRBV23-1,13,many,TRBJ2-7,-,CASSPHKTYEQYF,TGCGCCAGCAGTCCACACAAGACCTACGAGCAGTACTTC
TRBV29-1,13,-,TRBJ2-5,-,CSGGGALPETQYF,TGCAGCGGCGGGGGCGCGCTCCCCGAGACTCAGTACTTC